Each of the 2 T cell receptor beta chains below was sequenced from the same sample in a study of Graves' ophthalmopathy and Graves' hyperthyroidism. Using RNA transcripts, the TCR beta CDR3 regions were amplified. First-round RT-PCR relied on HTBI primers, and a second-round multiplex PCR came next. TCRdb re-called the multiplex PCR reads with MiXCR, one entry per CDR3 protein. In the table there are 170,000 or so distinct CDR3 sequences, 30% to 45% of which are singletons. The sequenced material came from peripheral blood. The receptors were sampled from a woman aged 40 to 49 with Graves' ophthalmopathy.

This clonotype was detected ten times or more. The chain carries TRBV4-2 and TRBJ2-2; D gene ambiguous. Germline CDR1 LGHNA, CDR2 YNFKEQ. The CDR3 loop spans 14 amino acids. V lost 0 bases, J lost 7 bases, and 9 bases lay in between. CDR3 coding DNA: TGTGCCAGCAGCCAAGATAGTGCCGGCGGGGAGCTGTTTTTT. This gives the protein CASSQDSAGGELFF.

The chain is built from TRBV2 and TRBJ1-1, with 7 nucleotides matching TRBD1. This CDR3 is built from 13 residues. Germline lookup yields CDR1 SNHLY and CDR2 FYNNEI. Trimming at V came to 8 bases and at J to 3 bases, leaving 6 bases not matched to a gene. The CDR3 protein is CASQGQLYTEAFF. Here the CDR3 DNA reads TGTGCCAGCCAGGGACAGCTTTACACTGAAGCTTTCTTT.